The following is a TCR beta chain sequence with its context. Its specificity is not known. The data derive from a study of cytomegalovirus exposure and HLA in healthy donors. Study background: The roughly 130 validation repertoires used the same platform as the roughly 700 first-cohort repertoires (as reported by a later analysis).

TCRdb keeps only in-frame clones here, not all; method: immunoSEQ multiplex PCR. The sample has 150,000 to 200,000 clones; about four fifths are singletons. General study results and limits: Altogether, about 160 TCR beta chains were recorded as cytomegalovirus-associated.

The study drew the donors from its approximately 120-subject validation cohort, separate from the roughly 700-subject first cohort. Sample: PBMCs. The TCR sequence derives from a woman younger than 35 in good health and CMV-seropositive.

CDR3 sequence: CASSPSRVLREQYF. CDR3 nucleotide sequence: TGTGCCAGCAGCCCTTCCAGGGTTTTGCGGGAGCAGTACTTC. V usage is TRBV7-9 and J usage is TRBJ2-7; weak D call: TRBD1 (5 bases). The CDR3 runs to 14 residues. CDR1 and CDR2 (germline): SEHNR, FQNEAQ (reference sequence). The V and J ends lost 5 bases and 7 bases respectively, with 18 bases between them.